This T cell receptor (beta chain) is drawn from a study of blood T cell repertoires in COVID-19. Study context: The United States, Italy and Spain were the sources of the acute and convalescent COVID-19 samples.

Seattle patient enrollment occurred during active infection, with longitudinal follow-up thereafter. The length of the CDR3 is 16 residues. Germline V gives CDR1 SGHTA, CDR2 FQGNSA. The V and J ends lost 3 bases and 5 bases, in that order; junction bases with no gene match: 7. Original methodology: By means of reference gene primer amplification, nucleated cell counts were estimated. The data were produced by immunoSEQ multiplex PCR, yet TCRdb's version contains in-frame clones alone and is incomplete. V and J calls and clone size are those listed in that table; D and trimming were worked out from the DNA. The sample contains about 250,000 clones, around 89% of which appear only once. This clone was counted once.

The chain has TRBV7-2 and TRBJ1-4; TRBD1 matches 9 bases. Sequencing input: peripheral blood. The receptor was derived from a woman between 25 and 40 years old with COVID-19, enrolled during active disease. The CDR3 loop is CASSFFRQGGNEKLFF. As DNA, the CDR3 is TGTGCCAGCAGCTTTTTCCGACAGGGGGGGAATGAAAAACTGTTTTTT.